The 20 T cell receptor beta chains below all came from one sample that was sequenced in a study of blood T cell repertoires in COVID-19. Only in-frame clones appear in the TCRdb table, and some are missing; sequencing was by immunoSEQ multiplex PCR. The table lists more than 45,000 clones, roughly four fifths of them singletons. Sequenced sample: peripheral blood. The receptors shown here come from a man older than 75 with COVID-19, enrolled during active disease.

Remarks on this clone: This sample includes further DNA sequences coding for the same CDR3. CDR3 coding DNA: TGTGCCAGCAGTCCGGACGGCAGGGGTTATGGCTACACCTTC. As protein: CASSPDGRGYGYTF. The genes are TRBV6-2 or TRBV6-3 and TRBJ1-2; D might be TRBD1 (6 bases). The V gene lost 5 bases and the J gene lost 5 bases, with 15 bases spanning the gap. The germline V gene has CDR1 MNHEY and CDR2 SVGEGT. This CDR3 region has 14 residues.

CDR3 protein: CASSATGTGASYEQYF. In nucleotides, the CDR3 is TGTGCCAGCAGCGCCACCGGGACAGGAGCTTCCTACGAGCAGTACTTC. This chain links TRBV5-5 with TRBJ2-7; 8 bases map to TRBD1. Trimming at V came to 4 bases and at J to 1 base, leaving 10 bases not matched to a gene. Germline V gene data show CDR1 as SGHKS and CDR2 as YYEKEE (reference sequence). The CDR3 runs to 16 residues.

The chain is built from TRBV6-2 or TRBV6-3 and TRBJ2-7, with 10 nucleotides matching TRBD1. Germline V CDR1 and CDR2: MNHEY, SVGEGT. The CDR3 is 15 amino acids. J lost 4 bases, V lost 4 bases, and 7 bases had no gene match. The CDR3 spells CASSLPGQGWYEQYV. CDR3 coding DNA: TGTGCCAGCAGTTTACCGGGACAGGGGTGGTACGAGCAGTACGTC.

The chain has TRBV10-3 and TRBJ2-5; D perhaps matches TRBD2 (7 bases). There are 13 residues in the CDR3. The germline gives CDR1 ENHRY, CDR2 SYGVKD. Trimming removed 5 bases at V and 4 bases at J, with 11 bases between. The CDR3 DNA follows: TGTGCCATCAGTCCCCGGGGGGCAGAGACCCAGTACTTC. It is translated as CAISPRGAETQYF.

V usage is TRBV4-3 and J usage is TRBJ2-3; D unresolved. The V gene's germline CDR1 is LGHNA and CDR2 YSLEER. Trimming left V 0 bases short and J 2 bases short, with 12 bases between. The CDR3 runs 16 residues. CDR3 protein: CASSQDMRRHTDTQYF. The CDR3 DNA is TGCGCCAGCAGCCAAGATATGAGGCGTCACACAGATACGCAGTATTTT.

In its sample, this clone was seen once. The chain recombines TRBV4-3 with TRBJ1-6, with D possibly being TRBD1 (6 bases). The CDR3 sequence is 15 residues long. V lost 1 base and J lost 9, with 13 bases in between. Germline V gives CDR1 LGHNA, CDR2 YSLEER. The CDR3 is CASSQGGGRASPLHF. DNA of the CDR3: TGCGCCAGCAGCCAAGGGGGGGGGCGAGCTTCACCCCTCCACTTT.

The chain recombines TRBV5-1 with TRBJ1-4, with D possibly matching TRBD1 (6 bases). The CDR3 loop spans 16 amino acids. Trimming took 0 bases from V and 7 from J, leaving 16 bases between them. Germline V CDR1 and CDR2: SGHRS, YFSETQ. The CDR3 DNA sequence: TGCGCCAGCAGCTTGGAAGGGGGTAATAGGGCTGAAAAACTGTTTTTT. Translating it yields CASSLEGGNRAEKLFF. The full variable domain, completed using reference TRBV5-1 and TRBJ1-4, is KAGVTQTPRYLIKTRGQQVTLSCSPISGHRSVSWYQQTPGQGLQFLFEYFSETQRNKGNFPGRFSGRQFSNSRSEMNVSTLELGDSALYLCASSLEGGNRAEKLFFGSGTQLSVL.

The J gene is TRBJ2-1, the V gene TRBV28, with D perhaps TRBD2 (6 bases). In germline, CDR1 is MDHEN, CDR2 SYDVKM. V lost 1 base and J 9 bases, leaving 19 bases between the germline ends. The length of the CDR3 is 16 residues. The CDR3 sequence is CASSLSLGTLGSEQFF. DNA for the CDR3: TGTGCCAGCAGTTTATCTCTGGGGACCCTCGGGAGTGAGCAGTTCTTC. Complete variable domain (other parts from reference TRBV28 and TRBJ2-1): DVKVTQSSRYLVKRTGEKVFLECVQDMDHENMFWYRQDPGLGLRLIYFSYDVKMKEKGDIPEGYSVSREKKERFSLILESASTNQTSMYLCASSLSLGTLGSEQFFGPGTRLTVL.

The chain carries TRBV18 and TRBJ1-1; D is unclear. CDR1 and CDR2 from the germline V gene are KGHSH and LQKENI. V was trimmed by 3 bases and J by 1 base, leaving 6 bases between them. This CDR3 is 13 amino acids long. The CDR3 coding sequence is TGTGCCAGCTCACCCTCAGGGAACACTGAAGCTTTCTTT. Translated: CASSPSGNTEAFF.

The chain combines TRBV7-9 with TRBJ1-5; TRBD1 might be the D (5 bases). The germline V gene has CDR1 SEHNR and CDR2 FQNEAQ (reference sequence). V lost 5 bases to trimming and J lost 10 bases, with 18 bases between them. The CDR3 is 14 amino acids. In nucleotides, the CDR3 is TGTGCCAGCAGCGTCGACAGTACCCTGTCACCCCAGCATTTT. Translating it yields CASSVDSTLSPQHF.

Here the CDR3 reads CASSTGNMNTEAFF. CDR3 DNA sequence: TGCGCCAGCTCGACAGGGAATATGAACACTGAAGCTTTCTTT. V is TRBV5-1 and J is TRBJ1-1, with 7 bases matching TRBD1. Germline loops: CDR1 SGHRS, CDR2 YFSETQ. Trimming cost V 7 bases and J 0 bases; bases outside gene matches: 6. The length of the CDR3 is 14 residues.

The chain has TRBV5-5 and TRBJ1-2; 7 positions agree with TRBD1. Per the germline V gene, CDR1 is SGHKS and CDR2 is YYEKEE (reference sequence). Trimming took 3 bases from V and 4 from J; bases not matched to a gene: 9. The CDR3 is made up of 15 amino acids. The CDR3 nucleotides are TGTGCCAGCAGCTGGACAGGCAGGAGTTTCTATGGCTACACCTTC. Translation gives CASSWTGRSFYGYTF.

This CDR3 is CAWRPQGIQPQHF. CDR3 coding DNA: TGTGCCTGGAGGCCTCAGGGGATTCAGCCCCAGCATTTT. The V call is TRBV30, the J call TRBJ1-5, with D perhaps TRBD1 (6 bases). From germline, CDR1 is GTSNPN and CDR2 SVGIG (reference sequence). The CDR3 runs 13 residues. V was shortened by 3 bases and J by 6 bases, with 12 bases between the two germline ends.

The rearrangement joins TRBV25-1 to TRBJ1-2, with TRBD1 identical over 7 bases. Germline V CDR1 and CDR2: MGHDK, SYGVNS. The CDR3 consists of 12 residues. Trimming took 4 bases from V and 7 from J; bases not matched to a gene: 3. The CDR3 DNA is TGTGCCAGCAGTGTACAGGGGTCTGGCTACACCTTC. Its translation is CASSVQGSGYTF.

The rearrangement joins TRBV5-4 to TRBJ1-1; TRBD1 matches 7 bases. This CDR3 comprises 13 residues. Germline-derived CDR1 and CDR2 are SGHNT and YYREEE (reference sequence). V dropped 4 bases and J dropped 5; count of bases not matched to a gene: 5. The CDR3 DNA is TGTGCCAGCAGCAGGGACAGTGGAACTGAAGCTTTCTTT. Amino acids: CASSRDSGTEAFF.

The CDR3: CSVGGTGDRGYTF. The CDR3 region has the DNA TGCAGCGTTGGGGGGACAGGGGATCGTGGCTACACCTTC. This chain links TRBV29-1 with TRBJ1-2, with 10 positions matching TRBD1. V shed 4 bases and J 7 bases; nucleotides not matched to a gene: 6. The CDR3 sequence is 13 residues long. The germline V gene has CDR1 SQVTM and CDR2 ANQGSEA.

This chain links TRBV5-1 with TRBJ2-5; D possibly corresponds to TRBD1 (8 bases). Germline V gene sequence: CDR1 SGHRS, CDR2 YFSETQ. V lost 4 bases to trimming and J lost 6 bases, with 16 bases between them. The CDR3 totals 14 residues. The CDR3 region is CASSVDRGGQTQYF. The DNA for the CDR3 is TGCGCCAGCAGCGTCGACAGGGGAGGGCAGACCCAGTACTTC.

In regard to this clone: Its ends do not fully match the called genes, so a read error is possible. The rearrangement joins TRBV7-2 to TRBJ1-6; tentatively, D is TRBD1 (6 bases). The CDR3 is 14 amino acids. The germline CDR1 and CDR2 sequences are SGHTA and FQGNSA. The CDR3 region is CASSVAGATSPLHF. CDR3 DNA sequence: TGTGCCAGCAGCGTAGCGGGGGCCACATCACCCCTCCACTTT. Combining the CDR3 with reference TRBV7-2 and TRBJ1-6 gives the whole variable domain GAGVSQSPSNKVTEKGKDVELRCDPISGHTALYWYRQSLGQGLEFLIYFQGNSAPDKSGLPSDRFSAERTGGSVSTLTIQRTQQEDSAVYLCASSVAGATSPLHFGNGTRLTVT.

This clone has only one observation. V usage is TRBV6-2 or TRBV6-3 and J usage is TRBJ2-1; TRBD1 agrees at 10 bases. The CDR3 length is 17 residues. The V gene end was trimmed by 5 bases and the J gene end by 6 bases; junction bases not matched to a gene: 13. Germline V gives CDR1 MNHEY, CDR2 SVGEGT. The CDR3, as DNA: TGTGCCAGCAGTGGTTACCGGGGACAGGGGTTGGGCAATGAGCAGTTCTTC. This gives the protein CASSGYRGQGLGNEQFF.

The chain couples TRBV24-1 to TRBJ2-2; TRBD1 is a possible D gene (5 bases). The CDR3 sequence is 11 residues long. The V end was cut by 8 bases, the J end by 6 bases, with 6 bases between. CDR1 and CDR2 from the germline V gene are KGHDR and SFDVKD. This CDR3 is CATKGAGELFF. CDR3 DNA sequence: TGTGCCACCAAAGGGGCCGGGGAGCTGTTTTTT.